This T cell receptor beta chain emerged from a study of blood T cell repertoires in COVID-19 (dated by TCRdb to about 2020). Notes on the research overall: Collaborator samples came from the United States, Italy and Spain and covered acute and convalescent phases of COVID-19. A de-identified subject ID, COVID-19 status, age in years and sex were almost always included in the sample metadata. Where available, HLA class I and class II types were taken from metadata supplied by the sample provider and were not determined by assay-based typing. The samples were drawn from two sources: the first 160 participants of the ongoing ImmuneRACE study, and over 1,000 subjects contributed by 6 global collaborators. Subjects who had been exposed to COVID-19, were actively infected with it, or had recovered from it provided the deeply sampled blood TCRbeta repertoires that made up the dataset. The repertoires were made available in a free public database intended to serve as a resource for research on the immune response to SARS-CoV-2. The material from the prospective study consisted of cDNA or gDNA derived from T cells, B-cell-depleted T cells, or PBMCs.

TCRbeta CDR3 regions were amplified from genomic DNA using the immunoSEQ Assay, a bias-controlled multiplex PCR. As for how the authors treated the data: The number of nucleated cells in each sample was estimated by amplification of reference gene primers within the assay. To quantify the absolute abundance of each unique TCRbeta CDR3 rearrangement, sequence reads were collapsed and filtered. For each sample, productive Simpson clonality was calculated as the square root of Simpson's diversity index across productive rearrangements. Here the immuneACCESS table is served through TCRdb, limited to in-frame sequences with V and J called. Missing clones are a known gap in these copies; in checked studies unresolved V genes cover under half, and the rest lacks a known reason. The V and J calls and clone size were taken over from that table, and D and trimming were inferred from the DNA. The sample data list just over 250,000 clones, and 86% of these were observed just once. Clones ranked in the top ten supply about 9.2% of the sample.

Clipping removes 3 bases from V and 4 bases from J, with 5 as the unmatched junction base count. The germline V gene supplies CDR1 KGHSH and CDR2 LQKENI. CDR3 length: 14 amino acids, cysteine to phenylalanine. Only the CDR3 region is kept as DNA, spanning 42 bases read in frame from base 1. A second Seattle source provided samples from volunteer blood donors who had recovered from COVID-19. Collaborating institutions collected whole blood in K2EDTA tubes following their own protocols. For TCRbeta analysis, collaborators shipped samples in one of three forms: frozen whole blood, isolated PBMCs, or DNA extracted from either of those sample types. Overall results and qualifications from the work: The amount of clinical and demographic metadata varied by source and participant and was provided uncurated.

A word on this clone: No antigen is known for it. Base qualities are not at hand, and no much larger clone is one base apart.

The clonotype was recovered from a man between 35 and 55 years old who had recovered from COVID-19. The sequenced material came from peripheral blood. The sequence is built from TRBV18 and TRBJ1-1; 7 nucleotides in the junction match TRBD1. The CDR3 is CASSPKTGSTEAFF. The DNA reads TGTGCCAGCTCACCTAAGACAGGGAGCACTGAAGCTTTCTTT.